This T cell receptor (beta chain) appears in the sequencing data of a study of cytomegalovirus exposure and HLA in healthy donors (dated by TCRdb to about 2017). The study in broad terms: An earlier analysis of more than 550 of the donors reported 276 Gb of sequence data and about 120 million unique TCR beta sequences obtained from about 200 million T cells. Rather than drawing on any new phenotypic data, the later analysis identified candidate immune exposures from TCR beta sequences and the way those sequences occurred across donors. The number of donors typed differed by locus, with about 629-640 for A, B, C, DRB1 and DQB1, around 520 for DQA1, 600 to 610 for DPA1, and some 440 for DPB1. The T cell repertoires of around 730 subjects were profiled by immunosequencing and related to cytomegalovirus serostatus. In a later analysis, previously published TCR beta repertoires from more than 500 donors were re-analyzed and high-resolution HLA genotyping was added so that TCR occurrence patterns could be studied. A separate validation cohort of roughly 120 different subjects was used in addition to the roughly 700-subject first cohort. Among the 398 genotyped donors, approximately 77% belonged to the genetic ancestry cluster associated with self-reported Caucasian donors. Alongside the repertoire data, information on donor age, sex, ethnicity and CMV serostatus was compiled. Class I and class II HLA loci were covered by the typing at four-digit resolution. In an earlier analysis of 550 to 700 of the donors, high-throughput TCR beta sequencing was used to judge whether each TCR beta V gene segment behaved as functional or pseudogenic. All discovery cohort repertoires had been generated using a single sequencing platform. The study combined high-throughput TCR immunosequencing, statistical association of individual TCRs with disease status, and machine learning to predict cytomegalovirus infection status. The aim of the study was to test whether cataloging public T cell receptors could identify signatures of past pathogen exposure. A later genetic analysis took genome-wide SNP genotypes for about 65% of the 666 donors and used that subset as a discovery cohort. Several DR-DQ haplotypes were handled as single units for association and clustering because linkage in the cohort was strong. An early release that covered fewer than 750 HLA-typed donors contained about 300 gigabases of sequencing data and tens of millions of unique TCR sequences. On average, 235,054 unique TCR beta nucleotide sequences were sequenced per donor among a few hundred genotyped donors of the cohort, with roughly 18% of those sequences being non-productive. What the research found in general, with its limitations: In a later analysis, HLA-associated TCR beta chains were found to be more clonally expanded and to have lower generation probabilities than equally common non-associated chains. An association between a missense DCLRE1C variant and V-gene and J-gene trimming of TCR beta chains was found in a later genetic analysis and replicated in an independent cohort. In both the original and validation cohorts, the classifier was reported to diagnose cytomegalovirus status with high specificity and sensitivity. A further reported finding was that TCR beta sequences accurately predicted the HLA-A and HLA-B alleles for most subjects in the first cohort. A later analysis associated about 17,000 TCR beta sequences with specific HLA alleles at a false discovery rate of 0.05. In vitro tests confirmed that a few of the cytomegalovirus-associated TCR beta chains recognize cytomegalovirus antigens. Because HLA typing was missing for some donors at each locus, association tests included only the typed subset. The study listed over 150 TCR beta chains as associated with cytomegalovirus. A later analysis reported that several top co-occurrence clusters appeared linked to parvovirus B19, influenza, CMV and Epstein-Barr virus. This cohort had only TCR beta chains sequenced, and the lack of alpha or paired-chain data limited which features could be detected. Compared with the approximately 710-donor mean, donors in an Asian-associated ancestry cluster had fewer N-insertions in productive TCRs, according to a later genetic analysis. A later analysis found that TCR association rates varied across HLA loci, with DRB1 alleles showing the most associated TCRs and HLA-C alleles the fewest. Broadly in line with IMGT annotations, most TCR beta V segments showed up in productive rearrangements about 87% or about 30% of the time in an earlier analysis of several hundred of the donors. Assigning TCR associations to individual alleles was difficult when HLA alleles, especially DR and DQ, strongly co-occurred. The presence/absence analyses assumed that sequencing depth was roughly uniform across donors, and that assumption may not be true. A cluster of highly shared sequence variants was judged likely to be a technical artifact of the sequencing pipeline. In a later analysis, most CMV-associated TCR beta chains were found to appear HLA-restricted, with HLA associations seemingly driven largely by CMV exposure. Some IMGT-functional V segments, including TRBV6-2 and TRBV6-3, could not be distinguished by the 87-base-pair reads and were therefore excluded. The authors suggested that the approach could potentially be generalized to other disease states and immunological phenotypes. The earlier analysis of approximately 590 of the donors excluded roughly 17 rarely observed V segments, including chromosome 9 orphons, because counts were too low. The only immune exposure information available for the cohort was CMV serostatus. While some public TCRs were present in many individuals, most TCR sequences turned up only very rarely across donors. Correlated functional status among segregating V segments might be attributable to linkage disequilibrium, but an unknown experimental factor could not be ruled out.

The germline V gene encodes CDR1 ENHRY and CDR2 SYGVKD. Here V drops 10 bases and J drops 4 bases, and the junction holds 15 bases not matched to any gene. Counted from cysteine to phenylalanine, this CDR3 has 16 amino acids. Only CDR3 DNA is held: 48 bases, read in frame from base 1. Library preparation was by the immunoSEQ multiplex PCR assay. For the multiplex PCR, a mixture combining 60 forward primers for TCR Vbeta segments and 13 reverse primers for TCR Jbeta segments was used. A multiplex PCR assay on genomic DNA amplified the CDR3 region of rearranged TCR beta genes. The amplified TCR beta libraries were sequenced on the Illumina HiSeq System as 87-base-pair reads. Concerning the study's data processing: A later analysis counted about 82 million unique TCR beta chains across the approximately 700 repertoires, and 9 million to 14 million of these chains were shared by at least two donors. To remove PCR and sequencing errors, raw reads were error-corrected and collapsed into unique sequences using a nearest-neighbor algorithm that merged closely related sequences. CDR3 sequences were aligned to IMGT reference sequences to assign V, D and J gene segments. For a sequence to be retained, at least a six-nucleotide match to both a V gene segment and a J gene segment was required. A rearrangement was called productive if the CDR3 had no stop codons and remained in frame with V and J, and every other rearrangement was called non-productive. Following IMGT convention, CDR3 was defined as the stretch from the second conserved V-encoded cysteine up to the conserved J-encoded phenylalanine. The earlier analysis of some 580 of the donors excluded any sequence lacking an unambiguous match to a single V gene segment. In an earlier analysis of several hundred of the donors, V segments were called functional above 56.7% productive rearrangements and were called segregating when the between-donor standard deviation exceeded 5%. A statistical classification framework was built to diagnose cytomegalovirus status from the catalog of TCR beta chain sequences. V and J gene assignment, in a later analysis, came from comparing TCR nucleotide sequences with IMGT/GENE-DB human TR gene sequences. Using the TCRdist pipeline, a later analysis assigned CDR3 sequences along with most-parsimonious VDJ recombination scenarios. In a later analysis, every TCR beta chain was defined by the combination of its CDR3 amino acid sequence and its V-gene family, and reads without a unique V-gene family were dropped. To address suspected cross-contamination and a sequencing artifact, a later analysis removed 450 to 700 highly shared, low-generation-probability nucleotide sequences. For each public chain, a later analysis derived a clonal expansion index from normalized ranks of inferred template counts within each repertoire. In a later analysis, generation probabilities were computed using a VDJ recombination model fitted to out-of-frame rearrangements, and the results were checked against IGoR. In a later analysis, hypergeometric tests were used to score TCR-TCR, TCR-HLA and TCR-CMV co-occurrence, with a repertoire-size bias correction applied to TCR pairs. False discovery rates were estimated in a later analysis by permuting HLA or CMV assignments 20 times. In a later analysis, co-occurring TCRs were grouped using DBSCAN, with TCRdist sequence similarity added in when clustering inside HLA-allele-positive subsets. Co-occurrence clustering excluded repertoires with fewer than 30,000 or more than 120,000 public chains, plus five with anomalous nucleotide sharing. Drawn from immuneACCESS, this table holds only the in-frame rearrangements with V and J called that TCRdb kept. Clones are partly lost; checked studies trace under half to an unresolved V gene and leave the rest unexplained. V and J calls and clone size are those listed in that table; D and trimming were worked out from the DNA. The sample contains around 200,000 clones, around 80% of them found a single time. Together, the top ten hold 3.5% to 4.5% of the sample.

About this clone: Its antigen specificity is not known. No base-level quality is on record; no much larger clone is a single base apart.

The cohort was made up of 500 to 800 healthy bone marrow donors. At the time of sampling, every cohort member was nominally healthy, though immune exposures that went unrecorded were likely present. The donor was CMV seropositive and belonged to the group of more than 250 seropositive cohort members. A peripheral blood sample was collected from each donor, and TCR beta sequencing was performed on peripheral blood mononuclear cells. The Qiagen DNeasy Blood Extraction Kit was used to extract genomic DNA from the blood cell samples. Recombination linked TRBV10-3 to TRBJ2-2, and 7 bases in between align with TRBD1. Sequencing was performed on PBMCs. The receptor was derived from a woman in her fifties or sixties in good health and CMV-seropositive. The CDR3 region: CATRSPVGGTTGELFF. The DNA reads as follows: TGTGCCACCCGATCTCCCGTAGGGGGCACCACCGGGGAGCTGTTTTTT.